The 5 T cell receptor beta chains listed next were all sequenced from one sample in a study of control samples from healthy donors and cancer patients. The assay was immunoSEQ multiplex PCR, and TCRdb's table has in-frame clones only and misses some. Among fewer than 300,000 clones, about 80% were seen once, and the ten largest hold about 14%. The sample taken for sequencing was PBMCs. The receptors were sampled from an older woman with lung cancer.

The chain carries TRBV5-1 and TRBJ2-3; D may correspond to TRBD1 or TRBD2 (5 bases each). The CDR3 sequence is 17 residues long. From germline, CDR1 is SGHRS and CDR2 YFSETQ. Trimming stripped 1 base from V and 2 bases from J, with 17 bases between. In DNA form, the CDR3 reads TGCGCCAGCAGCTTGCCCCCTCGGGGACCAATCACAGATACGCAGTATTTT. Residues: CASSLPPRGPITDTQYF.

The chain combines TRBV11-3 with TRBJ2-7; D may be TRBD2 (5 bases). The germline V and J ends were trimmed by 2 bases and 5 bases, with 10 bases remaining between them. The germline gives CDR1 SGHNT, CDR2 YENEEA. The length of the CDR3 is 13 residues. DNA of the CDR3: TGTGCCAGCAGCTTACGGGGTGGGGACGAGCAGTACTTC. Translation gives CASSLRGGDEQYF.

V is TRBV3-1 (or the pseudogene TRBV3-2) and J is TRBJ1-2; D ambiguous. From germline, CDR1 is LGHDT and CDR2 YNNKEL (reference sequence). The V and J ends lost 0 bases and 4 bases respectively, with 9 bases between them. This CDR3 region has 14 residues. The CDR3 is CASSQERHAYGYTF. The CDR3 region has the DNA TGTGCCAGCAGCCAAGAGAGACATGCCTATGGCTACACCTTC.

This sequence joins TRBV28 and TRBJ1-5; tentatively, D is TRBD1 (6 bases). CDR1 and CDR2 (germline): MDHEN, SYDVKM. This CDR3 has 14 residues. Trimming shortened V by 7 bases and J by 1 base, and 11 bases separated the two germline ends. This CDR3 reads CASIEGGSNQPQHF. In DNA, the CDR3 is TGTGCCAGCATTGAAGGGGGAAGCAATCAGCCCCAGCATTTT.

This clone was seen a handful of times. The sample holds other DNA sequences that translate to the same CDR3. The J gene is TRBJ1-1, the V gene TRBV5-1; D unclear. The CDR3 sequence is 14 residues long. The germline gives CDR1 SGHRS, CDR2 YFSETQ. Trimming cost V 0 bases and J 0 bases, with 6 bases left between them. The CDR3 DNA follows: TGCGCCAGCAGCTTGGGAGGTATGAACACTGAAGCTTTCTTT. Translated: CASSLGGMNTEAFF.